The next 17 T cell receptor beta chains were all read from a single sample in a study of blood T cells in healthy people across ages. Next came a second PCR, run for about 7 to 12 cycles, which used a sample-barcoded 5' primer along with a J-beta primer mix. TCRdb reprocessed the 5' RACE reads via MiXCR and lists one record per CDR3 protein. This sample has 1.5 million to 1.8 million distinct CDR3 sequences, with under 55% found just once. The sequenced sample consisted of blood. The receptor source for this set is a woman aged 18-29 years in good health.

This clonotype was seen a few times. This sequence joins TRBV6-2 or TRBV6-3 and TRBJ2-3; perhaps TRBD2 as D (6 bases). The germline V gene encodes CDR1 MNHEY and CDR2 SVGEGT. The germline V and J ends were trimmed by 2 bases and 5 bases, with 17 bases remaining between them. CDR3 length: 16 amino acids. CDR3 sequence reads: CASSYGPTGVRDTQYF. DNA of the CDR3: TGTGCCAGCAGTTACGGGCCAACGGGAGTGAGAGATACGCAGTATTTT.

As concerns this clonotype: A clone one base away is much larger, so this may be a read error. This chain links TRBV6-4 with TRBJ2-1, with 9 bases matching TRBD2. Germline V CDR1 and CDR2: MRHNA, SNTAGT. This CDR3 is built from 15 residues. The CDR3 DNA sequence: TGTGCCAACAGTGAAGCGGGGGGCTCCTACAATGAGCAGTTCTTC. Translating it yields CANSEAGGSYNEQFF.

The chain carries TRBV28 and TRBJ2-3, with unresolved D. This CDR3 has 12 residues. V was pared by 1 base and J by 10 bases, with 9 bases between. Germline V gives CDR1 MDHEN, CDR2 SYDVKM. CDR3 sequence: CASSLLSRAQYF. The CDR3 DNA follows: TGTGCCAGCAGTTTATTAAGTCGGGCGCAGTATTTT.

The rearrangement uses TRBV20-1 and TRBJ1-2, with 8 bases lining up with TRBD1. V lost 0 bases to trimming and J lost 6 bases; unmatched junction nucleotides: 9. Per the germline V gene, CDR1 is DFQATT and CDR2 is SNEGSKA (reference sequence). The CDR3 has 15 residues. CDR3 sequence reads: CSARDPGQGLNGYTF. The CDR3 DNA reads TGCAGTGCTAGAGATCCCGGACAGGGACTAAATGGCTACACCTTC.

The rearrangement links TRBV7-9 to TRBJ2-7; no clear D. CDR1 and CDR2 (germline): SEHNR, FQNEAQ (reference sequence). The germline V and J ends were trimmed by 1 base and 7 bases, with 14 bases remaining between them. The CDR3 is 14 residues long. CDR3 coding DNA: TGTGCCAGCAGCTTAGTTGTCATTTACAATGAGCAGTACTTC. Residues: CASSLVVIYNEQYF.

This clonotype was detected ten times or more. The chain couples TRBV5-1 to TRBJ2-1; 9 bases align to TRBD2. The CDR3 loop spans 16 amino acids. Trimming at V came to 5 bases and at J to 1 base, leaving 7 bases not matched to a gene. From germline, CDR1 is SGHRS and CDR2 YFSETQ. CDR3 bases: TGCGCCAGCAGATTCGGACTAGCGCCATCCTACAATGAGCAGTTCTTC. Its translation: CASRFGLAPSYNEQFF.

This clonotype has just a few counts. The chain has TRBV12-3 or TRBV12-4 and TRBJ2-6; D unresolved. V was cut by 7 bases and J by 2 bases, with 6 bases left in between. The CDR3 has 13 amino acids. CDR3 in DNA: TGTGCCAGCATTGTCGCTGGGGCCAACGTCCTGACTTTC. It translates to CASIVAGANVLTF.

This clonotype was seen a handful of times. The chain links TRBV5-1 to TRBJ2-5; the D gene is possibly TRBD2 (6 bases). From germline, CDR1 is SGHRS and CDR2 YFSETQ. The V and J ends lost 1 base and 1 base respectively, with 11 bases between them. The CDR3 length is 15 residues. DNA of the CDR3: TGCGCCAGCAGCTTGCTGGCGGGGATCCAAGAGACCCAGTACTTC. Translation gives CASSLLAGIQETQYF.

This clonotype was detected once. The CDR3 sequence: CASSAHSYNEQFF. For the CDR3, the DNA is TGTGCCAGCAGCGCCCATTCGTACAATGAGCAGTTCTTC. The chain recombines TRBV7-6 with TRBJ2-1, with D hard to call. V dropped 5 bases and J dropped 4 bases, with 9 bases sitting between them. From germline, CDR1 is SGHVS and CDR2 FNYEAQ. The CDR3 has 13 amino acids.

This clonotype has a handful of counts. This chain connects TRBV7-9 to TRBJ1-2; D is undetermined. V lost 2 bases, J lost 7 bases, and 20 bases lay in between. The CDR3 covers 16 residues. The germline V gene encodes CDR1 SEHNR and CDR2 FQNEAQ (reference sequence). Here the CDR3 reads CASSLSAISSKTGYTF. As DNA, the CDR3 is TGTGCCAGCAGCTTAAGCGCTATATCTTCTAAAACTGGCTACACCTTC.

CDR3 sequence reads: CASSRGLGTASSGANVLTF. CDR3 nucleotide sequence: TGTGCCAGCAGTCGAGGGCTCGGGACAGCGAGCTCTGGGGCCAACGTCCTGACTTTC. The chain couples TRBV12-3 or TRBV12-4 to TRBJ2-6, with 7 bases matching TRBD1. The CDR3 runs 19 residues. After removal of 5 bases from V and 0 bases from J, the junction contained 13 bases not matched to a gene.

In this sample, this clonotype turned up a few times. This sequence joins TRBV20-1 and TRBJ2-4; 7 positions match TRBD2. This CDR3 is built from 14 residues. The V segment lost 4 bases and the J segment 5 bases; nucleotides outside the gene matches: 8. Germline V lookup: CDR1 DFQATT, CDR2 SNEGSKA (reference sequence). The CDR3 protein is CSANLGLVQNIQYF. CDR3 coding DNA: TGCAGTGCTAACCTCGGACTAGTCCAAAACATTCAGTACTTC.

The chain couples TRBV12-3 or TRBV12-4 to TRBJ1-6; no reliable D call. Trimming pared 1 base from V and 8 bases from J, leaving 6 bases between. The length of the CDR3 is 13 residues. The CDR3 reads CASSLVTDSPLHF. CDR3 DNA sequence: TGTGCCAGCAGTTTAGTTACAGATTCACCCCTCCACTTT.

This chain uses TRBV29-1 with TRBJ2-5, with 7 bases matching TRBD1. CDR3 length: 14 amino acids. V shed 2 bases, J shed 2 bases, and the junction held 5 bases outside the gene matches. Germline-derived CDR1 and CDR2 are SQVTM and ANQGSEA. CDR3 protein: CSVETGQIQETQYF. The CDR3 DNA reads TGCAGCGTTGAAACGGGACAGATACAAGAGACCCAGTACTTC.

This clonotype turned up a few times. The chain carries TRBV27 and TRBJ1-4; TRBD1 is a possible D gene (6 bases). CDR3 length: 18 amino acids. The V gene lost 5 bases and the J gene lost 3 bases, with 22 bases spanning the gap. Germline CDR1 and CDR2: MNHEY and SMNVEV (reference sequence). The CDR3 region is CASSRGRGGGSANEKLFF. CDR3 coding DNA: TGTGCCAGCAGTCGAGGCCGCGGGGGCGGGTCGGCTAATGAAAAACTGTTTTTT.

This clonotype was counted a few times. The CDR3 is CSARFFGAYEQYF. The CDR3 DNA sequence: TGCAGTGCTAGATTTTTCGGTGCCTACGAGCAGTACTTC. This chain joins TRBV20-1 and TRBJ2-7, with D uncertain. CDR1 is DFQATT, CDR2 SNEGSKA, per germline (reference sequence). V gave up 2 bases and J gave up 2 bases, with 10 bases separating them. The CDR3 contains 13 residues.

This clonotype was picked up a small number of times. V gene TRBV4-3 combines with J gene TRBJ2-7; possibly TRBD2 for D (5 bases). Trimming stripped 0 bases from V and 2 bases from J, with 17 bases between. Germline lookup yields CDR1 LGHNA and CDR2 YSLEER. The CDR3 spans 17 residues. Here the CDR3 reads CASSQEVGRHQTYEQYF. The DNA of the CDR3 is TGCGCCAGCAGCCAAGAGGTGGGGAGACACCAGACCTACGAGCAGTACTTC.